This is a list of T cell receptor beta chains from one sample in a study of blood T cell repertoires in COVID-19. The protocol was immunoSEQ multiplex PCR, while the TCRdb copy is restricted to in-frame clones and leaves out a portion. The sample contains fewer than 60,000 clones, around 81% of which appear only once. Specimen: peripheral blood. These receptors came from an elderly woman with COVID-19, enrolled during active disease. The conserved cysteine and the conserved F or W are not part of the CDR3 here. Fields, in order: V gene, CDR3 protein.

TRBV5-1	ASSLLAGNNEQF
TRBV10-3	AISESTSGRNEQF
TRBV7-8	ASSYATSLDEQF
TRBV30	AWSAIALRQNREQY
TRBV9	ASTPVSTDTQY
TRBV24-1	ATSAWDFANTGELF
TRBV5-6	ASSKLYEQY
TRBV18	ASSSSTSGSRTDTQY
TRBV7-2	ASSSGSTGVWY
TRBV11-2	ASSLRDFLDEQF
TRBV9	ASSRLAGDQETQY
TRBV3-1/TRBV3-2	ASSLKLDSAGEKLF
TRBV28	ASSLVVPTLGWAGELF
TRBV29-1	SVEGQSYEQY
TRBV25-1	ASTGKGTGELF
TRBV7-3	ASKISGSAYNEQF
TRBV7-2	ASSLEIAGGPGYEQY
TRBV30	AWSVGTGNTEAF
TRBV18	ASSNRDSNTGELF
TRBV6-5	VSSSSGRFTGELF
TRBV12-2	ASRIVGLAAYNEQF
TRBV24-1	AVQGAGTEAF
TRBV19	ASAHPQGGST
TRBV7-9	ASSLEQYNSPLH
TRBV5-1	ASSLGDTMNTEAF
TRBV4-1	ASSQPWDRGKGYT
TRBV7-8	ASSLVRAGTGELF
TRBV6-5	ASSLSKSYNEQF
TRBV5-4	ASSRGQSSGNTIY
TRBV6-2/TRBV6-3	ASSPGQVLTGELF